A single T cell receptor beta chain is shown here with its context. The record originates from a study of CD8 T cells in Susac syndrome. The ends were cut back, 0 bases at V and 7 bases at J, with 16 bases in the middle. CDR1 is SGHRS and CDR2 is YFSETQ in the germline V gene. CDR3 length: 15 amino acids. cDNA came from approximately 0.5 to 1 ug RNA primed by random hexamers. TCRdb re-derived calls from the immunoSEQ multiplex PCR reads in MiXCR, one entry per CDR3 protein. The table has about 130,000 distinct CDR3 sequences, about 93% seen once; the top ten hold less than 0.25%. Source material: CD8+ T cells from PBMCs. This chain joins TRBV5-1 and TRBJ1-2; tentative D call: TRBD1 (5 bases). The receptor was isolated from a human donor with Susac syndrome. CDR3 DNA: TGCGCCAGCAGCTTGGCGGGGGAAGGCGGTCGTGGCTACACCTTC. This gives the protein CASSLAGEGGRGYTF.